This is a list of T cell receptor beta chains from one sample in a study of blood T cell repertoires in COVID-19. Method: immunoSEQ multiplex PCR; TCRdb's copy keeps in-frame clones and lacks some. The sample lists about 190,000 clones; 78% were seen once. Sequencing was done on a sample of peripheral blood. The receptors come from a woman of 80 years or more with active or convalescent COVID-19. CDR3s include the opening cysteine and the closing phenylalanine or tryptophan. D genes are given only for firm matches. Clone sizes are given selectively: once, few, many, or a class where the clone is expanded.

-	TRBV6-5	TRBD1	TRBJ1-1	CASSRDRVGAFF	TGTGCCAGCAGCCGAGACAGGGTCGGAGCTTTCTTT
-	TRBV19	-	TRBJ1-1	CASSISLQNTEAFF	TGTGCCAGTAGTATATCATTACAGAACACTGAAGCTTTCTTT
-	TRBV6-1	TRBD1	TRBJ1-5	CASSGEPGQGRSNQPQHF	TGTGCCAGCAGTGGCGAGCCGGGACAGGGCAGGAGCAATCAGCCCCAGCATTTT
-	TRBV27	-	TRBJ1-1	CASSSDKNTEAFF	TGTGCCAGCAGTTCGGACAAAAACACTGAAGCTTTCTTT
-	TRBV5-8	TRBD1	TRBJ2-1	CASSLTGARQFF	TGTGCCAGCAGCTTGACAGGGGCCCGACAGTTCTTC
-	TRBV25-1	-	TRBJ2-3	CASSRPGDSTDTQYF	TGTGCCAGCAGTAGGCCCGGGGATAGCACAGATACGCAGTATTTT
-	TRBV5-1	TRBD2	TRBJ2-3	CASSLGTTTDTQYF	TGCGCCAGCAGCTTAGGGACTACCACAGATACGCAGTATTTT
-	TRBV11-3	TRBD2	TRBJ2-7	CASSPSGGAKEQYF	TGTGCCAGCAGCCCCAGCGGGGGGGCAAAAGAGCAGTACTTC
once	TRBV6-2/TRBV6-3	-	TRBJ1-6	CASSYQGGNSPLHF	TGTGCCAGCAGTTACCAGGGTGGTAATTCACCCCTCCACTTT
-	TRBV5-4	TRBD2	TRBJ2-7	CASSSGLAGGTYEQYF	TGTGCCAGCAGCTCGGGGCTAGCGGGGGGAACCTACGAGCAGTACTTC
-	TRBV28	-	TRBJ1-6	CASYQGPGSPLHF	TGTGCCAGTTACCAGGGCCCTGGTTCACCCCTCCACTTT
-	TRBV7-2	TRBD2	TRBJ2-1	CASSLTSGGNNEQFF	TGTGCCAGCAGCCTTACTAGCGGGGGGAACAATGAGCAGTTCTTC